This T cell receptor beta chain was recorded in a study of control samples from healthy donors and cancer patients. The length of the CDR3 is 13 residues. The germline V gene encodes CDR1 MNHEY and CDR2 SVGAGI. V lost 10 bases and J lost 4; bases outside the gene matches: 6. The repertoire was sequenced with immunoSEQ multiplex PCR; TCRdb's copy has only in-frame clones and lacks some. The profile shows 150,000 to 170,000 clones, about 94% of them singletons. Sequenced: blood. The TCR comes from a man aged 40-49 years in good health. The V gene is TRBV6-5, the J gene TRBJ1-2; 10 nucleotides match TRBD1. The CDR3 nucleotides are TGTGCCACTGGACAGGGGGATTTCTATGGCTACACCTTC. Its protein product is CATGQGDFYGYTF.